The clone carrying this T cell receptor (beta chain) was counted ten times or more. Its antigen is not known. This entry belongs to a study of Graves' ophthalmopathy and Graves' hyperthyroidism. In this cohort, patients with other autoimmune diseases, uncontrolled infections, pregnancy or lactation were excluded. PBMCs stemmed from approximately 9.7 ml of fresh peripheral blood. Study-wide points: Among thyroid clonotypes expanded above 0.001 frequency, most also appeared in blood.

Trimming took off 0 bases at V and 7 bases at J, with 10 bases between the two ends. This CDR3 has 13 amino acids. CDR1 DFQATT and CDR2 SNEGSKA come from the germline V gene (reference sequence). The sequenced template was RNA, covering the TCR beta CDR3 region. RT-PCR was first run with HTBI primers, then multiplex PCR in a second round. Via MiXCR, TCRdb re-called the multiplex PCR reads, giving one row per CDR3 protein. In the table there are about 740,000 distinct CDR3 sequences, roughly 41% of which are singletons. The TCR originated in an adult man with Graves' ophthalmopathy. Sequencing used peripheral blood. V gene TRBV20-1 combines with J gene TRBJ1-5; no clear D. The CDR3 nucleotides read TGCAGTGCTAGAGATGGGGTTCGCCAGCCCCAGCATTTT. It encodes CSARDGVRQPQHF.